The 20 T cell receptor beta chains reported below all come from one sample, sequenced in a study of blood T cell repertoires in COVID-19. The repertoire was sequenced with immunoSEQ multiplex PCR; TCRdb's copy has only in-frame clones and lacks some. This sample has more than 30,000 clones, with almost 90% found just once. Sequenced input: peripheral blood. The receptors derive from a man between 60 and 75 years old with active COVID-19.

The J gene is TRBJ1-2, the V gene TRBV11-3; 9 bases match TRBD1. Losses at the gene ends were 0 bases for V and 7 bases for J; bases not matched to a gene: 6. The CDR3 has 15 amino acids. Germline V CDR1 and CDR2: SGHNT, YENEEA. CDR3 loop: CASSLDWADRGGYTF. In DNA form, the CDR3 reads TGTGCCAGCAGCTTAGATTGGGCGGACAGGGGTGGCTACACCTTC.

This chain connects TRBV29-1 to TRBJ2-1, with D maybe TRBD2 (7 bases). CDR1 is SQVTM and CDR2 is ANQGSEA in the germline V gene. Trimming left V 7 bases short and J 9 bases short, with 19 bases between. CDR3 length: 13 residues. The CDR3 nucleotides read TGCAGCGCCAGAGGGGGAAGCGGGGCTGAGCAGTTCTTC. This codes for CSARGGSGAEQFF.

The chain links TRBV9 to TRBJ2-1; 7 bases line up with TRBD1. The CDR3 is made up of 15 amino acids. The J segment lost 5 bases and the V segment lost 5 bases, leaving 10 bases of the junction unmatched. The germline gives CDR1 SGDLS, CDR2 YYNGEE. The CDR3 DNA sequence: TGTGCCAGCAGTTCTCAGGGGGTGGTAAACAATGAGCAGTTCTTC. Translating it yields CASSSQGVVNNEQFF.

The CDR3 loop reads CASSSTRGRGTEAFF. The CDR3 DNA follows: TGTGCCAGCAGCTCGACGAGGGGGCGAGGCACTGAAGCTTTCTTT. The chain joins TRBV7-9 to TRBJ1-1; 7 positions agree with TRBD1. Trimming took 4 bases from V and 4 from J; bases not matched to a gene: 9. CDR1 and CDR2 (germline): SEHNR, FQNEAQ (reference sequence). This CDR3 has 15 residues.

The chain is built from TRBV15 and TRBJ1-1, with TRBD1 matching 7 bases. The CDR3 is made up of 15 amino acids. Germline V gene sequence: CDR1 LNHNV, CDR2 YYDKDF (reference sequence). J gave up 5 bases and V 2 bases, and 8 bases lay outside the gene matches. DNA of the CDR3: TGTGCCACCAGCAGACCAATGAGGGGGCGTACTGAAGCTTTCTTT. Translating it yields CATSRPMRGRTEAFF. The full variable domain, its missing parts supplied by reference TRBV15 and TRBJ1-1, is DAMVIQNPRYQVTQFGKPVTLSCSQTLNHNVMYWYQQKSSQAPKLLFHYYDKDFNNEADTPDNFQSRRPNTSFCFLDIRSPGLGDTAMYLCATSRPMRGRTEAFFGQGTRLTVV.

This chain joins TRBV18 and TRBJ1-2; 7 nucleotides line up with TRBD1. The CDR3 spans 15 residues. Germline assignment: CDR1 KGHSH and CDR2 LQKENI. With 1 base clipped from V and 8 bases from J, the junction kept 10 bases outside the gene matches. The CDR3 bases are TGTGCCAGCTCACCACTCGGAGAGGGGGCAGGAGGCTACACCTTC. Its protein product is CASSPLGEGAGGYTF.

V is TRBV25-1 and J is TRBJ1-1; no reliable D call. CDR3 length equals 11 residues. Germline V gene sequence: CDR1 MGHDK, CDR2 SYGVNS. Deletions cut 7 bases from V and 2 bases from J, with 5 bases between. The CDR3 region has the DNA TGTGCCAGCATACAAAACACTGAAGCTTTCTTT. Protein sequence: CASIQNTEAFF.

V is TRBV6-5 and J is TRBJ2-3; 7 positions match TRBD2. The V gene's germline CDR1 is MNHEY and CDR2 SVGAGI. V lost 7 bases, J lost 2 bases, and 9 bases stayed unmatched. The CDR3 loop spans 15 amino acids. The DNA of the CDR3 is TGTGCCAGCACCCGAAGCGGGGCCCTCACAGATACGCAGTATTTT. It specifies CASTRSGALTDTQYF.

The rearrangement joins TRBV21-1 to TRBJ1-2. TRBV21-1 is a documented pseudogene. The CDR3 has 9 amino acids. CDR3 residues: CASSKSRGF. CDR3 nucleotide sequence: TGTGCCAGCAGCAAAAGTCGGGGTTTC.

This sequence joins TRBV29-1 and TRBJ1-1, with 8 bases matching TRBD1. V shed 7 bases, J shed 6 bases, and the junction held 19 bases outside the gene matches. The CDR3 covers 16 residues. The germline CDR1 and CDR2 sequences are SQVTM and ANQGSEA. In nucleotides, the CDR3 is TGCAGCGCCTCGGGACCGGCAGGGGGCAGGAAAGCTGAAGCTTTCTTT. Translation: CSASGPAGGRKAEAFF.

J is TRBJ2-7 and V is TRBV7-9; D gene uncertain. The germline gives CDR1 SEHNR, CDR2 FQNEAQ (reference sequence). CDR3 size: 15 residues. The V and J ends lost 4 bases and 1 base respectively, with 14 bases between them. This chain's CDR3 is CASSSDILSSYEQYF. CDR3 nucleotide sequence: TGTGCCAGCAGCTCAGACATCCTGAGTTCCTACGAGCAGTACTTC.

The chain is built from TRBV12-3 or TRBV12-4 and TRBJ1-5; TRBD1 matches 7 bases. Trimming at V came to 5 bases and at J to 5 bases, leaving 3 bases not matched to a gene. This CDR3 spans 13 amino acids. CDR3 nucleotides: TGTGCCAGCAGTCCTGGACAGGATCAGCCCCAGCATTTT. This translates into CASSPGQDQPQHF.

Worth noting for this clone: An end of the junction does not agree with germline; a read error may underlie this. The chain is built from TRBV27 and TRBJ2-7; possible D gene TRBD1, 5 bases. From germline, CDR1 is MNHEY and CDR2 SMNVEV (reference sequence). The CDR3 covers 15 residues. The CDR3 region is CASSFPGRESYEQYF. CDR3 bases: TGTGCCAGTAGTTTCCCGGGCAGGGAATCCTACGAGCAGTACTTC.

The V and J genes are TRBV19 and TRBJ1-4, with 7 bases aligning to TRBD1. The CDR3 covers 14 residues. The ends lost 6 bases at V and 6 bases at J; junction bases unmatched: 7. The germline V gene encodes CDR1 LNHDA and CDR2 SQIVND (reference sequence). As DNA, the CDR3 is TGTGCCAGTAGGAACAGGGGTTATGATGAAAAACTGTTTTTT. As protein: CASRNRGYDEKLFF.

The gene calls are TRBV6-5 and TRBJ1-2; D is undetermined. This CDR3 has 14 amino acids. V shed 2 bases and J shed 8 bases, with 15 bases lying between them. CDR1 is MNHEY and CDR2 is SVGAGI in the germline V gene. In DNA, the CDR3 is TGTGCCAGCAGTTACGCAGGCGCCCCTGGAGGCTACACCTTC. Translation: CASSYAGAPGGYTF.

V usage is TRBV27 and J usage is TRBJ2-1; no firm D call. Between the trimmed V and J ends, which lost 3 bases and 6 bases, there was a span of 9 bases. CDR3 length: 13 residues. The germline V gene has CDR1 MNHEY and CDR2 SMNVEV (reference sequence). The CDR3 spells CASSFRRTNEQFF. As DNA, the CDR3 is TGTGCCAGCAGTTTTAGGAGAACCAATGAGCAGTTCTTC.

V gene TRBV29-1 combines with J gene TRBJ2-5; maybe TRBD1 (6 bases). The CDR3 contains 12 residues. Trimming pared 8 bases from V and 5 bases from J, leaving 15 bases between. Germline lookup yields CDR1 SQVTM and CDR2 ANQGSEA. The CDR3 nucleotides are TGCAGCACTCAGGGGTTTGCGGAGACCCAGTACTTC. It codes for CSTQGFAETQYF.

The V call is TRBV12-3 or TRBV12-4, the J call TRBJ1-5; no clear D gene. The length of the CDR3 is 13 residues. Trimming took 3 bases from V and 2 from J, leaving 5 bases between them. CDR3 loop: CASSFQGNQPQHF. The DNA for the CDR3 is TGTGCCAGCAGTTTTCAGGGCAATCAGCCCCAGCATTTT.

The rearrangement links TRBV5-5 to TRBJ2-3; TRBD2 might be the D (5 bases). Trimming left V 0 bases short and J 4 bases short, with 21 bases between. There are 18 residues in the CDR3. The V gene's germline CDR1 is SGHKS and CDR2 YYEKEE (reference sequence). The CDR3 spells CASSLAPQRASRADTQYF. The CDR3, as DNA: TGTGCCAGCAGCTTGGCCCCCCAGAGGGCGAGTAGGGCAGATACGCAGTATTTT.

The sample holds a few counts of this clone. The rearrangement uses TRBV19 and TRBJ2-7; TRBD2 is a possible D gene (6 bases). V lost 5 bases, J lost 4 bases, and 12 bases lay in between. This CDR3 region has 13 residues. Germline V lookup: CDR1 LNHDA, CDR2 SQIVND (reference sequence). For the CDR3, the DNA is TGTGCCAGTAGTCGACTAGAAGCTTACGAGCAGTACTTC. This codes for CASSRLEAYEQYF.